This TCR beta chain came from a study of PD-1 blockade in classical Hodgkin lymphoma. General study results and limits: Before treatment, complete responders showed about the same diversity as newly diagnosed patients. Exclusion was applied to patients who started nivolumab under 1 year after ASCT. Significant TCR diversity gains by C4D1 occurred in CD4+ but not CD8+ cells.

The repertoire was sequenced with immunoSEQ multiplex PCR; TCRdb's copy has only in-frame clones and lacks some. The data contain some 10,000 clones, more than 75% of them singletons. Germline V lookup: CDR1 SGHVS, CDR2 FNYEAQ. The CDR3 is 15 residues long. V lost 5 bases to trimming and J lost 6 bases, with 17 bases between them. There was relapse after autologous stem cell transplantation in every patient, and there was variation in brentuximab vedotin exposure. This clone showed up just a few times. Its antigen is not known. This receptor was identified in a human donor with classical Hodgkin lymphoma. The V and J genes are TRBV7-6 and TRBJ2-1, with a tentative D call TRBD1 (6 bases). This specimen was peripheral blood mononuclear cells (PBMCs), taken at baseline. The CDR3 sequence is CASSEHRVAFNEQFF. In DNA form, the CDR3 reads TGTGCCAGCAGCGAACACAGGGTGGCGTTCAATGAGCAGTTCTTC.